The source of this T cell receptor (beta chain) is a study of blood T cell repertoires in COVID-19. On the study more broadly: Whether acute or convalescent, the COVID-19 samples came from the United States, Italy and Spain. The analysed material was cDNA or gDNA that came from T cells, B-cell-depleted T cells, or PBMCs.

In the source study's methods: Estimation of nucleated cell counts relied on the amplification of reference gene primers. This table comes from immunoSEQ multiplex PCR, and its TCRdb copy is limited to in-frame clones, with some not included. V, J and clone size are taken as reported in that table, and D and trimming were inferred from the DNA itself. The sample holds more than 200,000 clones; roughly 80% are singletons and the top ten take about 10%. Germline V gene lookup returns CDR1 MNHEY and CDR2 SVGAGI. CDR3 size: 13 residues. V was trimmed by 6 bases and J by 7 bases, leaving 15 bases between them.

Material for sequencing was peripheral blood. The source is an elderly woman with acute or convalescent COVID-19. The rearrangement uses TRBV6-5 and TRBJ1-2; D might be TRBD1 (6 bases). The CDR3 DNA reads TGTGCCAGCAGGTCTACAGGGTTGGCTGGCTACACCTTC. It encodes CASRSTGLAGYTF.